What follows are 13 T cell receptor beta chains derived from one specimen sequenced in a study of blood T cell repertoires in COVID-19. The protocol was immunoSEQ multiplex PCR, while the TCRdb copy is restricted to in-frame clones and leaves out a portion. The table records 250,000 or so clones, approximately 86% of them present only once. The sample taken for sequencing was peripheral blood. These receptors were obtained from a young man with active or convalescent COVID-19.

The J gene is TRBJ2-7, the V gene TRBV5-4, with D unresolved. The germline CDR1 and CDR2 sequences are SGHNT and YYREEE (reference sequence). The CDR3 covers 13 residues. V shed 2 bases and J shed 2 bases, with 8 bases lying between them. The CDR3 protein is CASSLQNAYEQYF. In nucleotides, the CDR3 is TGTGCCAGCAGCTTACAGAACGCCTACGAGCAGTACTTC.

The gene calls are TRBV4-2 and TRBJ2-7; 9 nucleotides align to TRBD1. V lost 2 bases, J lost 6 bases, and 5 bases stayed unmatched. The germline CDR1 and CDR2 sequences are LGHNA and YNFKEQ. This CDR3 has 14 amino acids. CDR3 amino acids: CASSQPGQGGEQYF. The DNA of the CDR3 is TGTGCCAGCAGCCAACCGGGACAGGGAGGCGAGCAGTACTTC.

The chain links TRBV5-4 to TRBJ2-3; maybe TRBD1 (6 bases). The CDR3 is made up of 15 amino acids. V shed 4 bases and J shed 5 bases, with 17 bases lying between them. Germline V gene lookup returns CDR1 SGHNT and CDR2 YYREEE (reference sequence). The CDR3, as DNA: TGTGCCAGCAGCGGTTCCACAGGGTCGATAGATACGCAGTATTTT. It is translated as CASSGSTGSIDTQYF.

The rearrangement uses TRBV10-3 and TRBJ1-5, with 10 bases identical to TRBD1. The CDR3 totals 15 residues. V lost 3 bases, J lost 2 bases, and 1 base stayed unmatched. The germline CDR1 and CDR2 sequences are ENHRY and SYGVKD. This chain's CDR3 is CAISEGQGGNQPQHF. DNA for the CDR3: TGTGCCATCAGTGAAGGACAGGGGGGCAATCAGCCCCAGCATTTT.

The rearrangement links TRBV6-6 to TRBJ1-1, with no clear D. Germline V lookup: CDR1 MNHNY, CDR2 SVGAGI (reference sequence). This CDR3 has 13 residues. V was cut by 2 bases and J by 2 bases, with 6 bases left in between. CDR3: CASSYGSNTEAFF. DNA for the CDR3: TGTGCCAGCAGTTACGGCAGTAACACTGAAGCTTTCTTT.

This clone was recorded only once. The rearrangement uses TRBV7-2 and TRBJ1-2, with a possible D match to TRBD1 (6 bases). CDR3 length: 12 residues. The germline V gene encodes CDR1 SGHTA and CDR2 FQGNSA. Trimming took off 5 bases at V and 14 bases at J, with 18 bases between the two ends. CDR3 loop: CASSQPTGGATF. The CDR3 DNA follows: TGTGCCAGCAGCCAACCCACGGGGGGGGCGACCTTC.

The chain is built from TRBV7-2 and TRBJ2-1; D perhaps matches TRBD2 (5 bases). This CDR3 comprises 13 residues. Trimming removed 5 bases from V and 8 bases from J, with 13 bases in between. The germline CDR1 and CDR2 sequences are SGHTA and FQGNSA. The CDR3 coding sequence is TGTGCCAGCAGCCACCCGCCGAGGGATGAGCAGTTCTTC. As protein: CASSHPPRDEQFF.

The chain has TRBV6-4 and TRBJ1-1, with 7 bases matching TRBD1. After removal of 6 bases from V and 4 bases from J, the junction contained 5 bases not matched to a gene. Germline V gene sequence: CDR1 MRHNA, CDR2 SNTAGT. The CDR3 length is 13 residues. In DNA, the CDR3 is TGTGCCAGCAGACAGGGGCGTTCCACTGAAGCTTTCTTT. The encoded protein is CASRQGRSTEAFF.

This chain links TRBV6-6 with TRBJ2-7; 9 bases are shared with TRBD1. CDR3 size: 14 residues. Germline V gene sequence: CDR1 MNHNY, CDR2 SVGAGI (reference sequence). V dropped 6 bases and J dropped 5; count of bases not matched to a gene: 8. This CDR3 is CASSWTGDGNEQYF. The CDR3 coding sequence is TGTGCCAGCAGCTGGACAGGGGACGGCAACGAGCAGTACTTC.

This chain's CDR3 is CASSPGRAPEAFF. For the CDR3, the DNA is TGTGCCAGCAGCCCCGGGAGGGCCCCTGAAGCTTTCTTT. The chain links TRBV7-8 to TRBJ1-1; D not certain. Germline lookup yields CDR1 SGHVS and CDR2 FQNEAQ. V gave up 5 bases and J gave up 6 bases, with 13 bases separating them. The CDR3 totals 13 residues.

This clone was observed a single time. The rearrangement links TRBV7-6 to TRBJ2-6, with 10 bases identical to TRBD2. This CDR3 region has 18 residues. V shed 3 bases and J 0 bases; nucleotides not matched to a gene: 5. CDR1 and CDR2 from the germline V gene are SGHVS and FNYEAQ. Written as DNA, the CDR3 is TGTGCCAGCAGCTTTGTTACTAGCGGGGACTCTGGGGCCAACGTCCTGACTTTC. Translated, it gives CASSFVTSGDSGANVLTF.

The chain employs TRBV6-6 and TRBJ2-5, with TRBD1 identical over 9 bases. Trimming removed 6 bases from V and 5 bases from J; junction bases left unmatched: 7. This CDR3 contains 14 residues. Germline CDR1 and CDR2: MNHNY and SVGAGI (reference sequence). CDR3 nucleotides: TGTGCCAGCAGACCCGACAGGGGGATGGAGACCCAGTACTTC. As protein: CASRPDRGMETQYF.

This chain joins TRBV10-1 and TRBJ2-1; TRBD2 matches at 10 bases. V shed 0 bases, J shed 4 bases, and the junction held 3 bases outside the gene matches. Germline lookup yields CDR1 WNHNN and CDR2 SYGVQD (reference sequence). The CDR3 extends over 16 amino acids. CDR3: CASSESPSGGYNEQFF. DNA of the CDR3: TGCGCCAGCAGTGAGTCCCCTAGCGGGGGTTACAATGAGCAGTTCTTC.